This T cell receptor beta chain was recovered during a study of identical twins (dated by TCRdb to 2015 to 2016). Regarding the study in general: The study deep-sequenced TCR alpha and beta repertoires from monozygotic twins, unrelated adults of various ages and cord blood to test whether fetal clonotypes persist. To rule out contamination, the twin experiments were replicated at different times with different library preparation protocols. The research as a whole found: Conclusions relied on cross-sectional statistical analysis, since the same donors could not be followed over many years. Invariant T cells such as MAIT and iNKT could partly confound zero-insertion analyses, though diverse VJ usage argued against this for most clonotypes. Compared with coincidental sharing between unrelated individuals, an excess of low generation-probability sequences was observed among out-of-frame TCR alpha sequences shared between twins. In monozygotic twins, out-of-frame TCR alpha sharing was systematically underestimated by recombination models, although the models agreed with sharing between unrelated individuals. Fewer insertions were carried by abundant cord blood beta clonotypes, a similar but weaker trend appeared in young adult naive repertoires, and no such trend appeared in memory repertoires. The excess sharing between twins in beta out-of-frame sequences was weaker because fewer shared sequences reduced the signal-to-noise ratio.

Library construction relied on 5' RACE. These reads were obtained on an Illumina HiSeq 2000. Template switching added a universal primer binding site, and the final cDNA carried a unique molecular identifier that allowed TCR cDNA molecules to be counted accurately. Specific primers in the conserved constant-segment region were used to synthesize first-strand cDNA for the TCR alpha and beta chains. To control for contamination, each cDNA library was double barcoded with a SMART-Mk sample barcode plus Illumina barcodes. TruSeq adapter sequences along with Illumina sample barcodes were introduced in two successive PCR steps. The Illumina HiSeq platform was used with custom primers to sequence TCR alpha and beta cDNA libraries. As for the original processing: MiGEC processed the raw reads to extract unique molecular identifiers, while MiXCR was used to determine the CDR3 positions. For each individual, recombination models were inferred using an EM algorithm with the repgenHMM and IGoR tools. The tcR package in R was used for shared clonotype analysis, with sharing normalized by the product of cloneset sizes. To study raw recombination free of thymic and clonal selection effects, out-of-frame nonproductive sequences were analyzed. TCRdb applied fastp at Q25 and MiXCR to the public reads, then kept only in-frame beta chains. Each CDR3 protein appears once, grouped with its most common genes and DNA. TCRdb, not the original authors, processed these V and J calls. The sample yields roughly 690,000 distinct CDR3 sequences; 21% were counted once. The top ten hold approximately 4.3% of the sample.

Its CDR3 holds 14 amino acids, cysteine through phenylalanine. The read is trimmed to its CDR3 DNA, 42 bases read in frame from base 1. Cut back by 4 bases and 0 bases, the V and J ends lie 10 bases apart. CDR1 and CDR2, looked up from the germline V gene, are ENHRY and SYGVKD. Every donor in the study was a healthy Caucasian. Three pairs of female monozygotic twins, all aged 18 to 29 years, were included in the twin cohort. RNA for TCR libraries was isolated from peripheral blood mononuclear cells. This clonotype appeared a few times. This clone's antigen is unknown. No base qualities exist here, and no much larger clone lies one base off it. These data were also reused for a study on T cells expressing NK-cell markers. As described in the second report: Several donors provided sorted CD3+CD56+NKG2C+, CD3+CD56+NKG2C- and CD3+CD56-NKG2C+ T-cell subsets, whose TCR beta-chain repertoires were profiled. Among the eight sequenced donors, only one was HCMV-seronegative, while the other seven were HCMV-seropositive. In several experiments an anti-gammadeltaTCR antibody was added to restrict sorting to alphabetaTCR-expressing T cells. For over five donors, the dominant CD3+CD56+NKG2C+ clonotypes were among the top 10 CD8+ clonotypes and accounted for about 1.0-7.5% of CD8+ T cells. Those dominant clonotypes were again the most abundant among CD3+CD56-NKG2C+ cells in several donors, at about 25-60.1%. Whether the expanded NKG2C-expressing T cell clones were specific for HCMV antigens was left unclear. The study sequenced eight donors, all healthy volunteers chosen at random: three men and five women. HCMV serostatus was determined by detecting HCMV-specific IgG in serum with a commercial ELISA kit. For several donors, bulk peripheral blood T-cell repertoires were also sequenced from unsorted PBMC. MIGEC was used to demultiplex reads and group reads by UMI, and MiTCR was used to assemble and quantify clonotypes. To exclude erroneous sequences, only TCR cDNA sequences supported by at least two reads were retained. Downstream repertoire analysis used the tcR package, and clonotypes were matched across fractions by CDR3 nucleotide sequence plus V segment. VDJmatch was used to annotate antigen specificity against VDJdb, with one amino acid substitution allowed in CDR3.

This sequence was found in a woman aged 18-29 years in good health. Sequencing input: PBMCs. The sequence links TRBV10-3 to TRBJ2-7, and the D gene may be TRBD2, 5 bases matching. In nucleotide form, the sequence is TGTGCCATCAGTGGCGGACTGGCCTCCTACGAGCAGTACTTC. Its protein is CAISGGLASYEQYF.